At least ten counts were recorded for the clone carrying this TCR beta chain. This specimen comes from a study of CD8+CD57+ T cells in acquired aplastic anemia. Those patients picked for sequencing had displayed CD8+CD57+ cell expansion on flow cytometry. Germline CDR1 and CDR2: SGHRS and YFSETQ. V was shortened by 0 bases and J by 6 bases, with 13 bases between the two germline ends. This CDR3 has 15 amino acids. Genomic DNA, the template, was used for profiling of the TCR beta VDJ and CDR3. TCRdb called the reads again in MiXCR, with one record for every CDR3 protein. The sample yields around 200,000 distinct CDR3 sequences, 50% to 70% seen once.

The TCR comes from a human donor with aplastic anemia. The rearrangement links TRBV5-1 to TRBJ2-1; D is possibly TRBD2 (6 bases). Sequencing was carried out using sorted CD4+, CD8+, or CD8+CD57+ T cells (not recorded which) from PBMCs. CDR3 sequence: CASSLARGLSNEQFF. In nucleotides, the CDR3 is TGCGCCAGCAGCTTGGCACGGGGACTGAGCAATGAGCAGTTCTTC.